This TCR beta chain came from a study of T cell repertoires in cytomegalovirus infection. Across the study: The public TCR beta signatures pointed to both CMV infection and matching HLA type. Study-wide results and limits: Dominating the ex vivo response were HLA-C-restricted CMV-specific TCR beta clonotypes. Adding up the frequency of public TCR beta families identified people who carried CMV plus the relevant HLA.

CDR1 and CDR2 from the germline V gene are SGHDN and FVKESK. V dropped 4 bases and J dropped 4; count of bases not matched to a gene: 10. The CDR3 has 16 residues. MiXCR was run by TCRdb on the reads, yielding one entry per CDR3 protein. Seen here are about 490,000 distinct CDR3 sequences, approximately 16% observed once, and the top ten hold 24%. Concerning this clonotype: What it binds is not known.

This chain links TRBV14 with TRBJ2-1; 7 nucleotides match TRBD2. Sequenced: CD8+ T cells from PBMCs. The receptor was isolated from a human donor in good health (CMV status not recorded). Some clones in this sample may be carry-over from other donors' samples. The CDR3: CASSPSGLAAYNEQFF. Written as DNA, the CDR3 is TGTGCCAGCAGCCCCTCGGGGCTAGCGGCTTACAATGAGCAGTTCTTC.